This T cell receptor beta chain was profiled in a study of human T cells and chemical hapten exposure. Study in general: Patch tests applied 0.01% DPC to the upper back, read at 6 days.

A few counts support this clonotype. Unmatched junction bases numbered 6, after V lost 2 bases and J lost 5 bases. CDR3 length: 16 residues. Looked up from germline, CDR1 is SGHNT and CDR2 is YENEEA. The study's library attached unique molecular identifiers to single cDNA molecules. Using its own MiXCR run on the RACE reads, TCRdb lists one record per CDR3 protein. This table has 84,000 or so distinct CDR3 sequences, approximately 9% appearing once. Time point of the sample: pre-sensitization, week 0. Regarding treatment: therapeutic diphenylcyclopropenone sensitization with weekly scalp DPC. Blood collection happened ahead of applying each patch test. Every donor had alopecia and was 18 to 70 years old; all were suitable for DPC.

This chain links TRBV11-3 with TRBJ2-4, with 10 bases that match TRBD2. Material: whole blood, obtained in connection with sensitization to the hapten diphenylcyclopropenone (DPC). This clonotype originated in a man aged 40-49 years with alopecia areata. Some clones in this sample may be carry-over from other donors' samples. The CDR3 is CASSLNNGLAENIQYF. The CDR3 DNA is TGTGCCAGCAGCTTAAATAACGGACTAGCGGAAAACATTCAGTACTTC.